One and the same sample provided the 15 T cell receptor beta chains below, sequenced in a study of cytomegalovirus exposure and HLA in healthy donors. The PCR contained 60 Vbeta and 13 Jbeta primers. Libraries were prepared by immunoSEQ multiplex PCR; TCRdb keeps only in-frame clonotypes and omits some of them. The sample includes 72,000 or so clones, roughly 81% of them seen just once. The sample comprised PBMCs. These TCRs come from a human donor in good health.

The chain employs TRBV2 and TRBJ2-4; 8 bases match TRBD2. This CDR3 is 17 amino acids long. V trimming: 5 bases; J trimming: 1 base; junction bases outside the gene matches: 10. Germline V lookup: CDR1 SNHLY, CDR2 FYNNEI. The CDR3 DNA follows: TGTGCCAGCAGTACTCGGGAGGGCCGTCAGGCCAAAAACATTCAGTACTTC. Amino acids: CASSTREGRQAKNIQYF.

The V and J genes are TRBV28 and TRBJ2-7; D call uncertain. This CDR3 is 11 amino acids long. With 5 bases removed from V and 3 bases from J, the gap between germline ends came to 5 bases. CDR1 is MDHEN, CDR2 SYDVKM, per germline. CDR3 coding DNA: TGTGCCAGCAGTAATCTCTACGAGCAGTACTTC. It translates to CASSNLYEQYF.

The rearrangement links TRBV6-5 to TRBJ1-4, with 7 positions matching TRBD1. This CDR3 is 14 amino acids long. Germline lookup yields CDR1 MNHEY and CDR2 SVGAGI. After removal of 4 bases from V and 5 bases from J, the junction contained 4 bases not matched to a gene. The DNA for the CDR3 is TGTGCCAGCAGTTTGGACAGGATGAATGAAAAACTGTTTTTT. It translates to CASSLDRMNEKLFF.

This clone was counted a single time. The chain couples TRBV11-2 to TRBJ1-1, with a weak D call TRBD1 (6 bases). CDR1 is SGHAT, CDR2 FQNNGV, per germline. The CDR3 extends over 15 amino acids. Between the trimmed V and J ends, which lost 1 base and 6 bases, there was a span of 15 bases. CDR3: CASSLVGGASAEAFF. CDR3 DNA: TGTGCCAGCAGCTTAGTTGGGGGGGCGTCGGCTGAAGCTTTCTTT.

J is TRBJ2-3 and V is TRBV7-8, with 10 bases that match TRBD2. The CDR3 loop spans 16 amino acids. From germline, CDR1 is SGHVS and CDR2 FQNEAQ. Trimming took 1 base from V and 3 from J; bases not matched to a gene: 4. The CDR3 DNA reads TGTGCCAGCAGCTTAGAACTAGCGGGACCTACAGATACGCAGTATTTT. Residues: CASSLELAGPTDTQYF.

The chain employs TRBV9 and TRBJ2-7, with a possible D match to TRBD2 (6 bases). V gave up 2 bases and J gave up 5 bases, with 14 bases separating them. The CDR3 covers 14 residues. From germline, CDR1 is SGDLS and CDR2 YYNGEE. The CDR3 DNA reads TGTGCCAGCAGCGTCCTGGAGGGCAGGGACGAGCAGTACTTC. Translated: CASSVLEGRDEQYF.

This sequence joins TRBV18 and TRBJ1-5; no definite D call. This CDR3 is 13 amino acids long. Between the trimmed V and J ends, which lost 4 bases and 0 bases, there was a span of 4 bases. CDR1 is KGHSH, CDR2 LQKENI, per germline. CDR3 protein: CASSLNSNQPQHF. The CDR3 DNA follows: TGTGCCAGCTCACTCAATAGCAATCAGCCCCAGCATTTT.

The chain is built from TRBV5-1 and TRBJ2-3; 13 positions agree with TRBD2. J gave up 0 bases and V 4 bases, and 2 bases lay outside the gene matches. This CDR3 region has 16 residues. CDR1 is SGHRS and CDR2 is YFSETQ in the germline V gene. The DNA of the CDR3 is TGCGCCAGCAGCATGGGACTAGCGGGAAGCACAGATACGCAGTATTTT. Translating gives CASSMGLAGSTDTQYF.

This clone was found once. V gene TRBV5-1 combines with J gene TRBJ2-2; TRBD1 aligns across 9 bases. Trimming removed 0 bases from V and 3 bases from J; junction bases left unmatched: 0. This CDR3 has 15 amino acids. Germline values: CDR1 SGHRS, CDR2 YFSETQ. CDR3 DNA sequence: TGCGCCAGCAGCTTGGGGGACAGGGACACCGGGGAGCTGTTTTTT. Its protein is CASSLGDRDTGELFF. Supplemented by reference TRBV5-1 and TRBJ2-2, the full variable domain reads KAGVTQTPRYLIKTRGQQVTLSCSPISGHRSVSWYQQTPGQGLQFLFEYFSETQRNKGNFPGRFSGRQFSNSRSEMNVSTLELGDSALYLCASSLGDRDTGELFFGEGSRLTVL.

This chain links TRBV7-3 with TRBJ1-1; D is undetermined. The CDR3 is 13 amino acids. The germline V gene encodes CDR1 SGHTA and CDR2 FQGTGA. The V end lost 4 bases, the J end lost 0 bases, and 6 bases lay between the germline ends. The CDR3 here is CASSSQVNTEAFF. CDR3 DNA sequence: TGTGCCAGCAGCTCACAAGTGAACACTGAAGCTTTCTTT.

This chain links TRBV29-1 with TRBJ2-3; a weak D match, TRBD2 (7 bases). Trimming shortened V by 3 bases and J by 7 bases, and 29 bases separated the two germline ends. Germline CDR1 SQVTM, CDR2 ANQGSEA. This CDR3 region has 18 residues. The DNA of the CDR3 is TGCAGCGTTGATTTCGGGGGTGTCGGGGGCGGGAGTCATTATACGCAGTATTTT. Translated, it gives CSVDFGGVGGGSHYTQYF.

The chain recombines TRBV9 with TRBJ1-1; D is perhaps TRBD1 (6 bases). Germline loops: CDR1 SGDLS, CDR2 YYNGEE. V was clipped by 0 bases and J by 2 bases, with 11 bases between them. The CDR3 extends over 15 amino acids. The CDR3 loop reads CASSVEAGANTEAFF. CDR3 bases: TGTGCCAGCAGCGTAGAGGCAGGGGCAAACACTGAAGCTTTCTTT.

The chain recombines TRBV2 with TRBJ2-7; 8 bases line up with TRBD2. The V segment lost 6 bases and the J segment 5 bases; nucleotides outside the gene matches: 9. CDR3 length: 14 amino acids. Germline V gene sequence: CDR1 SNHLY, CDR2 FYNNEI. DNA of the CDR3: TGTGCCAGCAGACCAGCGGGAGCTGAGGACGAGCAGTACTTC. As protein: CASRPAGAEDEQYF.

This clone was observed a single time. The rearrangement uses TRBV4-1 and TRBJ2-1, with D perhaps TRBD2 (6 bases). V lost 0 bases, J lost 6 bases, and 12 bases lay in between. This CDR3 has 15 residues. Germline CDR1 is MGHRA and CDR2 is YSYEKL. CDR3 bases: TGCGCCAGCAGCCAAGAGGCGGGGCGCTCCAATGAGCAGTTCTTC. Its translation: CASSQEAGRSNEQFF.

This clone was counted between two and nine times. The chain uses TRBV18 and TRBJ2-5; 11 positions match TRBD2. The V gene end was trimmed by 6 bases and the J gene end by 3 bases; junction bases not matched to a gene: 3. From germline, CDR1 is KGHSH and CDR2 LQKENI. The CDR3 is made up of 14 amino acids. The CDR3 nucleotides are TGTGCCAGCTCGACTAGCGGGGCGAAAGAGACCCAGTACTTC. Translation gives CASSTSGAKETQYF. The variable domain in full, completed from reference TRBV18 and TRBJ2-5, reads NAGVMQNPRHLVRRRGQEARLRCSPMKGHSHVYWYRQLPEEGLKFMVYLQKENIIDESGMPKERFSAEFPKEGPSILRIQQVVRGDSAAYFCASSTSGAKETQYFGPGTRLLVL.